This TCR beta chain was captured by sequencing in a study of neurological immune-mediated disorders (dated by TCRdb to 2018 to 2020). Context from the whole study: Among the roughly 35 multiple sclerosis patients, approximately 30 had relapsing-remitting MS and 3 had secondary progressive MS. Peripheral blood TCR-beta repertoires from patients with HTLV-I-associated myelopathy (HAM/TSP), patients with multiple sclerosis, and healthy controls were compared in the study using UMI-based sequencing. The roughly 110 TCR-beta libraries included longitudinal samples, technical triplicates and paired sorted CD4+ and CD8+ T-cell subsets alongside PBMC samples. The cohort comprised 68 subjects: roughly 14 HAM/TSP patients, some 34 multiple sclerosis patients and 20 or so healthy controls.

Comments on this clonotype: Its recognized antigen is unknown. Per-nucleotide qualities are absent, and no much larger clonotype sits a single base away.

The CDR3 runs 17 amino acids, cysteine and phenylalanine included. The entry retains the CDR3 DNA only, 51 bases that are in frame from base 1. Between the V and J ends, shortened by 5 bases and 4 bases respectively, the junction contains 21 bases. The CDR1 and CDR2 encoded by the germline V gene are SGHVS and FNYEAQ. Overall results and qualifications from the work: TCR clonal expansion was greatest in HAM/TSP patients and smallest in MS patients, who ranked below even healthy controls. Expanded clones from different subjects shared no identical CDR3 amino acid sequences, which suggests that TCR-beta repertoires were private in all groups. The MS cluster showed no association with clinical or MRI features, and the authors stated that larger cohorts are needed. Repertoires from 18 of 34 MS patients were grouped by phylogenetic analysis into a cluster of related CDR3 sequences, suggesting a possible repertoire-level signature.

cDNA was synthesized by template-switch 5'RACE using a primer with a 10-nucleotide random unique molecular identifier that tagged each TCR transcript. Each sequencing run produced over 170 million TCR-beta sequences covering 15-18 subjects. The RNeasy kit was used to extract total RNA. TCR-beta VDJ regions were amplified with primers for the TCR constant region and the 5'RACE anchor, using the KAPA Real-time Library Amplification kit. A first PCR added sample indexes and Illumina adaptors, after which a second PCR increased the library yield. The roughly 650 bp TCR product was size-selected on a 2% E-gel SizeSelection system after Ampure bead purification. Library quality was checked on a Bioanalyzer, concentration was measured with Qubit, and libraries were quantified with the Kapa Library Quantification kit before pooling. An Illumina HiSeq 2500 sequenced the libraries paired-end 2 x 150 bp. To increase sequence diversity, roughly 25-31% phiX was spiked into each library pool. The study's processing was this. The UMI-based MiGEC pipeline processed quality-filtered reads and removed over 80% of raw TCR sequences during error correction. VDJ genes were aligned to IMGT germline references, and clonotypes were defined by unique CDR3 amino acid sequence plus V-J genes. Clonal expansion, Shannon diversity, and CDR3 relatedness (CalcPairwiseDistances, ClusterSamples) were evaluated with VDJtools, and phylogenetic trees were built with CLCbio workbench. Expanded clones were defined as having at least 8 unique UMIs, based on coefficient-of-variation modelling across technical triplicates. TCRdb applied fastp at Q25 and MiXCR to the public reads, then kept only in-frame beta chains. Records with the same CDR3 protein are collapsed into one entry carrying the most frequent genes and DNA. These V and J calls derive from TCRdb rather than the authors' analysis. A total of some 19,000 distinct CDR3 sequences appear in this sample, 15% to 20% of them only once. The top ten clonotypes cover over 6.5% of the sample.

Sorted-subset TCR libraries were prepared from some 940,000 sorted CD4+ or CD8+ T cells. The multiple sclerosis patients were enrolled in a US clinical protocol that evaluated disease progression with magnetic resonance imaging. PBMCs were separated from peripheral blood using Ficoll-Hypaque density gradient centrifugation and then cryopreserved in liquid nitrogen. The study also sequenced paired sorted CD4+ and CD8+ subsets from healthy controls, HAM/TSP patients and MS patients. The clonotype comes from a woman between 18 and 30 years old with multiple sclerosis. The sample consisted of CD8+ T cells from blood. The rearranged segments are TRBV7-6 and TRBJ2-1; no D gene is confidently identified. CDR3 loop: CASSPATADIFYNEQFF. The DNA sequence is TGTGCCAGCAGCCCGGCAACGGCAGACATTTTTTACAATGAGCAGTTCTTC.